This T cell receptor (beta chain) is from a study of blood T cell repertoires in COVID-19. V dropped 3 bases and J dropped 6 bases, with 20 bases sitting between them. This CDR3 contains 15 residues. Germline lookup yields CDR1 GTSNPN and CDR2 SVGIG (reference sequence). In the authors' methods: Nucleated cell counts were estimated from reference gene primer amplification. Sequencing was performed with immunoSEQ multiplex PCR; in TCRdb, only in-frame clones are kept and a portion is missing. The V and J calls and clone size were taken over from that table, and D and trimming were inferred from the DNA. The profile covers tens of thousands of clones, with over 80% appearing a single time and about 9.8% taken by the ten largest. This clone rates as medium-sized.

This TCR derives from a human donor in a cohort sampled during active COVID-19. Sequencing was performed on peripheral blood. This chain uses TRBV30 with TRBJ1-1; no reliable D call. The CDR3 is CAWRSTSLGGPEAFF. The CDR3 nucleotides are TGTGCCTGGAGGTCAACCTCCCTGGGTGGGCCTGAAGCTTTCTTT. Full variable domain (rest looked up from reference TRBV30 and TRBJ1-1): SQTIHQWPATLVQPVGSPLSLECTVEGTSNPNLYWYRQAAGRGLQLLFYSVGIGQISSEVPQNLSASRPQDRQFILSSKKLLLSDSGFYLCAWRSTSLGGPEAFFGQGTRLTVV.